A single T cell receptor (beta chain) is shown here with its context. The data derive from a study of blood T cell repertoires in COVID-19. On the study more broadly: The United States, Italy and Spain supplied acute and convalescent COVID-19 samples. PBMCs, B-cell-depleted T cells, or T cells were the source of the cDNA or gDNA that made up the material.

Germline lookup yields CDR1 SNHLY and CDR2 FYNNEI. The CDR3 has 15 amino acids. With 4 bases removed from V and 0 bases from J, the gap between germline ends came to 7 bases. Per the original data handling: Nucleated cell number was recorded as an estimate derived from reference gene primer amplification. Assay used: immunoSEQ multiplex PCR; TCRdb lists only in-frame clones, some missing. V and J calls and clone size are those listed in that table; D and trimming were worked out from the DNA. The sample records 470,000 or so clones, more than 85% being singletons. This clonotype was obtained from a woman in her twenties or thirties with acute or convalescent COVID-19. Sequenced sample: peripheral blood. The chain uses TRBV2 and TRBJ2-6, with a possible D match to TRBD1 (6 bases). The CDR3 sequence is CASSVGASGANVLTF. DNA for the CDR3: TGTGCCAGCAGTGTGGGGGCCTCTGGGGCCAACGTCCTGACTTTC.